This T cell receptor beta chain was identified in a study of blood T cell repertoires in COVID-19. TCRdb's table, derived via immunoSEQ multiplex PCR, lists solely in-frame clones and lacks some. Here the sample spans roughly 250,000 clones, over 75% being singletons. This CDR3 spans 17 amino acids. V lost 11 bases, J lost 0 bases, and 16 bases stayed unmatched. Germline loops: CDR1 WNHNN, CDR2 SYGVQD (reference sequence). This TCR came from a woman under 30 who had recovered from COVID-19. The rearrangement links TRBV10-1 to TRBJ2-7, with 10 bases fitting TRBD2. Source material: PBMCs or T cells enriched from blood (not recorded which). As DNA, the CDR3 is TGCGCCGGCTACCTAGCGGGGGCCCTAAAATCCTCCTACGAGCAGTACTTC. Protein sequence: CAGYLAGALKSSYEQYF.